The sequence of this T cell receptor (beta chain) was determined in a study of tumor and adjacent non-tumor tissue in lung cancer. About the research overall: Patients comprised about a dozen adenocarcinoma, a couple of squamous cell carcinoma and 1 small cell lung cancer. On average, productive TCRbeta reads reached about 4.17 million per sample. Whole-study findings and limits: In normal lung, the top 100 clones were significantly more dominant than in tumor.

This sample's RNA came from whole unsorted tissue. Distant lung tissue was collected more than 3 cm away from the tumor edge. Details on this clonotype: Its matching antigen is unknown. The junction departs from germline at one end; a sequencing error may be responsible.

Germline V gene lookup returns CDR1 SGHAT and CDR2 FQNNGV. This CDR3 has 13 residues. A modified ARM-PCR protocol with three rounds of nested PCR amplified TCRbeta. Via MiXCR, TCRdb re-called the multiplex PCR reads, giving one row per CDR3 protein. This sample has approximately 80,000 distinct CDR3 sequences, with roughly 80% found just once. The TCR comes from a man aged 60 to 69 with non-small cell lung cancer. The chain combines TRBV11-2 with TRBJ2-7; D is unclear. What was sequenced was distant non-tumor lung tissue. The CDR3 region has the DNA TGTGCCAGCAGCTTATGTATGTGGAGCGAGCAGTATTTC. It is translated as CASSLCMWSEQYF.